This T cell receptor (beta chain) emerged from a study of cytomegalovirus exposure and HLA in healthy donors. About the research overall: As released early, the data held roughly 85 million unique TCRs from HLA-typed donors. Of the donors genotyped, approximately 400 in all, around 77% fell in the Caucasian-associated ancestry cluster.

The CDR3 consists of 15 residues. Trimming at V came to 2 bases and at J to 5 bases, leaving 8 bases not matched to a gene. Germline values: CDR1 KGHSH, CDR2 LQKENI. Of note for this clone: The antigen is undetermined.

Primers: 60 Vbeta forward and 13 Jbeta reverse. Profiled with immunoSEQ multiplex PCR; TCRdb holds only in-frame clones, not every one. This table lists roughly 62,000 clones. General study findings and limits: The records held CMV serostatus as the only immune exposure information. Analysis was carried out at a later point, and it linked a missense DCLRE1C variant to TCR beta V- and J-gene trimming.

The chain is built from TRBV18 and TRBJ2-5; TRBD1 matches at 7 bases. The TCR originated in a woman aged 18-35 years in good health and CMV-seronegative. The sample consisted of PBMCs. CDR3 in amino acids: CASSPKEKQGETQYF. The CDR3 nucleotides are TGTGCCAGCTCACCAAAGGAGAAACAGGGGGAGACCCAGTACTTC.